Sequencing of this T cell receptor (beta chain) was carried out in a study of shared clonotypes between healthy human individuals. Study-wide findings and caveats: Clonotype sharing among donors was thought likely to change with sequencing depth.

Into CD45RA+ naive and CD45RA-negative memory subsets, the CD4+ cells were split. In regard to this clone: Its specificity is unknown.

The CDR3 runs 13 residues. The germline V gene encodes CDR1 MGHRA and CDR2 YSYEKL. For every subset, genomic DNA was evenly distributed across several immunoSEQ plates. In replicate PCRs of sorted subsets, approximately 210 ng DNA, approximately 32,000 T cell genomes, was used. The data were produced by immunoSEQ multiplex PCR, yet TCRdb's version contains in-frame clones alone and is incomplete. The repertoire includes a few hundred thousand clones, roughly 97% of them detected once, and 0.057% sits in the top ten. The clonotype originates from a woman aged 25 to 39 in good health. The genes are TRBV4-1 and TRBJ2-5, with a tentative D call TRBD1 (6 bases). The J call may be in error: the DNA end matches TRBJ2-7 better. Source material: naive CD4+ T cells sorted from blood. Regarding subset: CD45RA+ positively selected. As DNA, the CDR3 is TGCGCCAGCAGCCAAGGGACAGAATACGAGCAGTACTTC. Its protein product is CASSQGTEYEQYF.